One sample yielded the 30 T cell receptor beta chains listed below, sequenced in a study of blood T cell repertoires in COVID-19. Profiled with immunoSEQ multiplex PCR; TCRdb holds only in-frame clones, not every one. This table has about 290,000 clones, around 90% appearing once. Specimen: PBMCs or T cells enriched from blood (not recorded which). The source is a woman between 40 and 55 years old who had recovered from COVID-19.

The CDR3 DNA reads TGTGCCAGCAGTGGAGTAGTCAGCGGTAATCAGCCCCAGCATTTT. Translated, it gives CASSGVVSGNQPQHF. The chain employs TRBV2 and TRBJ1-5; D call uncertain. There are 15 residues in the CDR3. Between the trimmed V and J ends, which lost 4 bases and 4 bases, there was a span of 14 bases. Germline CDR1 is SNHLY and CDR2 is FYNNEI.

V gene TRBV10-1 combines with J gene TRBJ1-4; no firm D call. Germline CDR1 and CDR2: WNHNN and SYGVQD (reference sequence). Between the trimmed V and J ends, which lost 1 base and 8 bases, there was a span of 14 bases. The CDR3 has 15 amino acids. CDR3 sequence reads: CASSEYRGIREKLFF. Written as DNA, the CDR3 is TGCGCCAGCAGTGAGTATCGAGGGATTCGAGAAAAACTGTTTTTT.

This clone came up once. The V and J genes are TRBV15 and TRBJ1-6; tentative D call: TRBD1 (6 bases). The germline V gene encodes CDR1 LNHNV and CDR2 YYDKDF (reference sequence). The CDR3 has 15 amino acids. V was cut by 3 bases and J by 6 bases, with 12 bases left in between. CDR3 loop: CATSSRTEPNSPLHF. The CDR3 nucleotides read TGTGCCACCAGCAGCCGGACAGAGCCTAATTCACCCCTCCACTTT.

V gene TRBV6-5 combines with J gene TRBJ1-2; D perhaps matches TRBD1 (6 bases). Germline values: CDR1 MNHEY, CDR2 SVGAGI. CDR3 length: 13 residues. The germline V and J ends were trimmed by 8 bases and 2 bases, with 12 bases remaining between them. This CDR3 is CASRQDGNYGYTF. For the CDR3, the DNA is TGTGCCAGCCGACAGGACGGAAACTATGGCTACACCTTC.

The chain carries TRBV15 and TRBJ1-1; TRBD1 is a possible D gene (5 bases). The CDR3 spans 16 residues. Germline V lookup: CDR1 LNHNV, CDR2 YYDKDF (reference sequence). V lost 4 bases, J lost 2 bases, and 17 bases lay in between. CDR3 DNA: TGTGCCACCAGCATCCCCCCCGGGGGGGGTAACACTGAAGCTTTCTTT. This translates into CATSIPPGGGNTEAFF.

The chain is built from TRBV21-1 and TRBJ2-4; the table's D call, TRBD1, was not checked against the DNA. TRBV21-1 is given as a pseudogene. The CDR3 runs 16 residues. CDR3 region: CASRTGSGTPKNIQYF. The CDR3 nucleotides read TGTGCCAGCAGGACAGGGTCGGGGACCCCCAAAAACATTCAGTACTTC.

The chain couples TRBV2 to TRBJ1-5; a weak D match, TRBD1 (6 bases). The length of the CDR3 is 13 residues. V was trimmed by 4 bases and J by 6 bases, leaving 10 bases between them. The germline gives CDR1 SNHLY, CDR2 FYNNEI. CDR3 coding DNA: TGTGCCAGCAGTGTGGGGGCAGGTCAGCCCCAGCATTTT. It specifies CASSVGAGQPQHF.

This clone has just one count. In DNA, the CDR3 is TGTGCCAGCAGTGACCGGAGACAGGGTAATAATTCACCCCTCCACTTT. Its protein is CASSDRRQGNNSPLHF. V gene TRBV25-1 combines with J gene TRBJ1-6, with 7 bases matching TRBD1. CDR1 is MGHDK, CDR2 SYGVNS, per germline. Trimming cost V 3 bases and J 5 bases; bases outside gene matches: 7. This CDR3 contains 16 residues.

This chain connects TRBV11-2 to TRBJ1-2; 7 nucleotides line up with TRBD1. Germline V gives CDR1 SGHAT, CDR2 FQNNGV. The length of the CDR3 is 13 residues. With 5 bases clipped from V and 2 bases from J, the junction kept 2 bases outside the gene matches. CDR3 residues: CASSGRGNYGYTF. CDR3 in DNA: TGTGCCAGCAGCGGCAGGGGGAACTATGGCTACACCTTC.

This chain joins TRBV19 and TRBJ2-2; 14 bases align to TRBD2. Per germline, CDR1 LNHDA and CDR2 SQIVND (reference sequence). The CDR3 has 15 residues. The V and J ends lost 6 bases and 7 bases, in that order; junction bases with no gene match: 4. CDR3 bases: TGTGCCAGTAGCCTGGGACTAGCGGGAGTCGGGGAGCTGTTTTTT. This codes for CASSLGLAGVGELFF.

This chain connects TRBV7-9 to TRBJ2-5; D is perhaps TRBD1 (6 bases). Germline lookup yields CDR1 SEHNR and CDR2 FQNEAQ (reference sequence). V was trimmed by 1 base and J by 5 bases, leaving 14 bases between them. The CDR3 runs to 15 residues. The CDR3 spells CASSLDWGRWETQYF. For the CDR3, the DNA is TGTGCCAGCAGCTTAGATTGGGGGCGATGGGAGACCCAGTACTTC.

The DNA for the CDR3 is TGCGCCAGCAGCCAACGACAGGGGGGATCGCACTACGAGCAGTACTTC. Translated, it gives CASSQRQGGSHYEQYF. V is TRBV4-1 and J is TRBJ2-7; TRBD1 agrees at 9 bases. CDR1 and CDR2 from the germline V gene are MGHRA and YSYEKL. There are 16 residues in the CDR3. Trimming removed 2 bases from V and 3 bases from J; junction bases left unmatched: 8.

The chain uses TRBV5-1 and TRBJ1-2, with a weak D call TRBD1 (5 bases). Trimming left V 6 bases short and J 2 bases short, with 11 bases between. This CDR3 has 13 residues. Per the germline V gene, CDR1 is SGHRS and CDR2 is YFSETQ. CDR3 residues: CASTLGGNYGYTF. The DNA for the CDR3 is TGCGCCAGCACCCTGGGGGGGAACTATGGCTACACCTTC.

The chain joins TRBV29-1 to TRBJ2-2; 7 bases map to TRBD2. Germline loops: CDR1 SQVTM, CDR2 ANQGSEA. With V trimmed by 0 bases and J by 5 bases, 12 bases remained unmatched. The CDR3 is made up of 17 amino acids. The CDR3 DNA reads TGCAGCGTTGAAGATTGGTTCGGGGGGTTAGGGACCGGGGAGCTGTTTTTT. This translates into CSVEDWFGGLGTGELFF.

The chain is built from TRBV7-2 and TRBJ2-2; D gene ambiguous. The ends were cut back, 1 base at V and 6 bases at J, with 12 bases in the middle. The germline gives CDR1 SGHTA, CDR2 FQGNSA. The CDR3 runs to 15 residues. For the CDR3, the DNA is TGTGCCAGCAGCTTAGTTTCGGTGAGCGCCGGGGAGCTGTTTTTT. It is translated as CASSLVSVSAGELFF.

The chain uses TRBV19 and TRBJ2-3, with D perhaps matching TRBD2 (5 bases). CDR1 and CDR2 (germline): LNHDA, SQIVND (reference sequence). The length of the CDR3 is 15 residues. Trimming removed 1 base from V and 2 bases from J, with 10 bases in between. The CDR3 DNA is TGTGCCAGTAGTATAGCGGGAATCTACACAGATACGCAGTATTTT. It is translated as CASSIAGIYTDTQYF.

The chain uses TRBV2 and TRBJ2-5; 12 nucleotides align to TRBD2. The germline V gene has CDR1 SNHLY and CDR2 FYNNEI. Trimming removed 5 bases from V and 4 bases from J; junction bases left unmatched: 8. This CDR3 comprises 16 residues. The CDR3 region is CASSTRLAGAGETQYF. The DNA of the CDR3 is TGTGCCAGCAGTACCCGACTAGCGGGGGCGGGAGAGACCCAGTACTTC.

The chain combines TRBV7-9 with TRBJ1-2; possible D gene TRBD1, 5 bases. The V end lost 4 bases, the J end lost 3 bases, and 18 bases lay between the germline ends. Germline CDR1 reads SEHNR; CDR2 reads FQNEAQ (reference sequence). The CDR3 totals 16 residues. CDR3 sequence reads: CASSSNRRESDYGYTF. CDR3 bases: TGTGCCAGCAGCTCCAACCGCAGGGAATCGGACTATGGCTACACCTTC.

The chain uses TRBV3-1 (or the pseudogene TRBV3-2) and TRBJ1-1; D is uncertain. The germline V gene has CDR1 LGHDT and CDR2 YNNKEL (reference sequence). The CDR3 has 13 amino acids. Trimming pared 1 base from V and 4 bases from J, leaving 7 bases between. CDR3 loop: CASSQGRSTEAFF. For the CDR3, the DNA is TGTGCCAGCAGCCAAGGAAGGAGCACTGAAGCTTTCTTT.

V is TRBV5-1 and J is TRBJ2-1; TRBD1 matches 9 bases. CDR1 and CDR2 (germline): SGHRS, YFSETQ. V dropped 6 bases and J dropped 10; count of bases not matched to a gene: 11. The CDR3 contains 14 residues. CDR3 DNA sequence: TGCGCCAGCATCCTGGGGGACAGGGAGGGCGAGCAGTTCTTC. This codes for CASILGDREGEQFF.

The rearrangement joins TRBV18 to TRBJ1-4; D perhaps matches TRBD1 (6 bases). Trimming left V 0 bases short and J 7 bases short, with 15 bases between. Germline V lookup: CDR1 KGHSH, CDR2 LQKENI. This CDR3 is 16 amino acids long. CDR3 sequence: CASSPPSRGAGEKLFF. The CDR3 DNA sequence: TGTGCCAGCTCACCACCATCCAGGGGCGCGGGTGAAAAACTGTTTTTT.

The chain is built from TRBV19 and TRBJ1-2; 9 positions match TRBD1. After removal of 4 bases from V and 4 bases from J, the junction contained 16 bases not matched to a gene. The CDR3 is 18 amino acids. Germline V lookup: CDR1 LNHDA, CDR2 SQIVND (reference sequence). CDR3 DNA sequence: TGTGCCAGTAGTACCGTTCTTCCGGGACAGGGAAAATCCTATGGCTACACCTTC. Translating it yields CASSTVLPGQGKSYGYTF.

The CDR3 DNA reads as TGTGCCAGCAGTAACCGACAGACCTACGAGCAGTACTTC. Translation: CASSNRQTYEQYF. The chain employs TRBV6-5 and TRBJ2-7; TRBD1 is a possible D gene (5 bases). The germline V and J ends were trimmed by 5 bases and 2 bases, with 10 bases remaining between them. This CDR3 comprises 13 residues. Germline CDR1 MNHEY, CDR2 SVGAGI.

The V call is TRBV30, the J call TRBJ2-7; TRBD1 or TRBD2 may be the D gene (5 bases each). CDR3 size: 13 residues. Trimming stripped 8 bases from V and 0 bases from J, with 14 bases between. The germline V gene has CDR1 GTSNPN and CDR2 SVGIG (reference sequence). Here the CDR3 reads CAGGRENSYEQYF. In DNA form, the CDR3 reads TGTGCCGGGGGTCGGGAAAACTCCTACGAGCAGTACTTC.

The gene calls are TRBV6-6 and TRBJ2-1, with 8 bases aligning to TRBD1. Per germline, CDR1 MNHNY and CDR2 SVGAGI (reference sequence). The CDR3 is made up of 15 amino acids. V trimming: 7 bases; J trimming: 2 bases; junction bases outside the gene matches: 7. The chain's CDR3 is CASTDQGAAYNEQFF. The CDR3 DNA follows: TGTGCCAGCACCGACCAGGGGGCGGCCTACAATGAGCAGTTCTTC.

This clone has only one observation. This chain uses TRBV5-1 with TRBJ2-7; TRBD2 is a possible D gene (6 bases). Germline V lookup: CDR1 SGHRS, CDR2 YFSETQ. Trimming removed 0 bases from V and 6 bases from J, with 13 bases in between. This CDR3 spans 14 amino acids. The CDR3 nucleotides are TGCGCCAGCAGCTTGGAGTGGAGGGATAGCGAGCAGTACTTC. It encodes CASSLEWRDSEQYF.

The chain joins TRBV7-9 to TRBJ2-7; TRBD1 matches at 9 bases. Trimming cost V 5 bases and J 6 bases; bases outside gene matches: 11. CDR1 SEHNR and CDR2 FQNEAQ come from the germline V gene (reference sequence). The CDR3 is made up of 15 amino acids. CDR3 in DNA: TGTGCCAGCAGCCCCCCGGGACAGGGAAGGGTCGAGCAGTACTTC. Translation gives CASSPPGQGRVEQYF.

The chain combines TRBV3-1 (or the pseudogene TRBV3-2) with TRBJ2-3, with TRBD2 matching 9 bases. The CDR3 is made up of 17 amino acids. With V trimmed by 5 bases and J by 0 bases, 9 bases remained unmatched. Germline V gene sequence: CDR1 LGHDT, CDR2 YNNKEL (reference sequence). This CDR3 is CASSDSGRAPSTDTQYF. CDR3 bases: TGTGCCAGCAGCGATAGCGGGAGAGCACCGAGCACAGATACGCAGTATTTT.

The chain uses TRBV6-5 and TRBJ1-2, with D hard to call. CDR1 MNHEY and CDR2 SVGAGI come from the germline V gene. Trimming stripped 5 bases from V and 5 bases from J, with 18 bases between. This CDR3 comprises 15 residues. The CDR3, as DNA: TGTGCCAGCAGTCCAAATTTATGGGCTATTTATGGCTACACCTTC. The encoded protein is CASSPNLWAIYGYTF.

The chain has TRBV19 and TRBJ1-4; D perhaps matches TRBD1 (6 bases). The ends were cut back, 6 bases at V and 2 bases at J, with 13 bases in the middle. The CDR3 totals 15 residues. Germline lookup yields CDR1 LNHDA and CDR2 SQIVND (reference sequence). The CDR3 bases are TGTGCCAGTAGCCTTAACAGGGTGACTAATGAAAAACTGTTTTTT. Translated: CASSLNRVTNEKLFF.